These 20 T cell receptor beta chains originate from one sample sequenced in a study of T cell repertoires in cytomegalovirus infection. TCRdb reprocessed the reads with MiXCR, giving one entry per CDR3 protein. There are a few hundred thousand distinct CDR3 sequences in the sample; less than 9.5% occur only once, and about 14% lies in the top ten. The source material was PBMCs. These receptor sequences come from a human donor in good health (CMV status not recorded). Some clones in this sample may be carry-over from other donors' samples.

This clonotype was observed at least ten times. The chain carries TRBV28 and TRBJ1-6; D unclear. This CDR3 has 17 amino acids. V lost 4 bases and J lost 0, with 13 bases in between. Germline loops: CDR1 MDHEN, CDR2 SYDVKM. The CDR3 here is CASSSGRLSSYNSPLHF. Here the CDR3 DNA reads TGTGCCAGCAGTTCAGGCAGGCTGAGCTCCTATAATTCACCCCTCCACTTT.

This clonotype has a count of ten or more. The chain is built from TRBV12-3 or TRBV12-4 and TRBJ1-5, with D hard to call. This CDR3 region has 12 residues. The V and J ends lost 4 bases and 7 bases respectively, with 8 bases between them. The CDR3 region has the DNA TGTGCCAGCAGTTCGCCGGACCAGCCCCAGCATTTT. It translates to CASSSPDQPQHF.

This clonotype was seen only a few times. The genes are TRBV29-1 and TRBJ2-7; 10 positions match TRBD1. Germline CDR1 reads SQVTM; CDR2 reads ANQGSEA. J lost 5 bases, V lost 3 bases, and 4 bases had no gene match. There are 13 residues in the CDR3. CDR3 sequence (DNA): TGCAGCGTTGAGTCGACAGGGGGCAACGAGCAGTACTTC. Its protein product is CSVESTGGNEQYF.

This clonotype was observed at least ten times. This chain uses TRBV28 with TRBJ2-7, with D possibly matching TRBD1 (5 bases). V lost 1 base to trimming and J lost 6 bases, with 13 bases between them. This CDR3 has 14 residues. CDR1 and CDR2 from the germline V gene are MDHEN and SYDVKM. CDR3 sequence: CASSLSRVSGEQYF. The CDR3 DNA reads TGTGCCAGCAGTTTATCCAGGGTTAGTGGCGAGCAGTACTTC.

This clonotype was counted many times. The chain carries TRBV11-2 and TRBJ2-4; 10 nucleotides agree with TRBD2. Germline CDR1 and CDR2: SGHAT and FQNNGV. CDR3 size: 15 residues. The V and J ends lost 5 bases and 6 bases, in that order; junction bases with no gene match: 7. The CDR3 protein is CASSQAGGLGNIQYF. Written as DNA, the CDR3 is TGTGCCAGCAGCCAAGCGGGGGGGCTTGGAAACATTCAGTACTTC.

The CDR3 region has the DNA TGTGCCAGCACTTACGGAGGACAGGCAAACACTGAAGCTTTCTTT. Residues: CASTYGGQANTEAFF. The chain joins TRBV7-2 to TRBJ1-1, with 7 bases lining up with TRBD1. The CDR3 is 15 residues long. Losses at the gene ends were 7 bases for V and 2 bases for J; bases not matched to a gene: 10. Per germline, CDR1 SGHTA and CDR2 FQGNSA.

This clonotype was detected many times. V gene TRBV2 combines with J gene TRBJ1-5; 7 nucleotides line up with TRBD1. CDR1 SNHLY and CDR2 FYNNEI come from the germline V gene. This CDR3 contains 14 residues. V trimming: 6 bases; J trimming: 4 bases; junction bases outside the gene matches: 6. The CDR3, as DNA: TGTGCCAGCAGGGCCGGGACAGAAAATCAGCCCCAGCATTTT. Its translation is CASRAGTENQPQHF.

Ten or more counts support this clonotype. The chain has TRBV20-1 and TRBJ2-1, with 10 positions matching TRBD2. The V segment lost 2 bases and the J segment 5 bases; nucleotides outside the gene matches: 6. Germline V gene sequence: CDR1 DFQATT, CDR2 SNEGSKA (reference sequence). This CDR3 region has 15 residues. The CDR3 spells CSARPLAGAHNEQFF. The CDR3 nucleotides are TGCAGTGCTAGACCTCTAGCGGGAGCCCACAATGAGCAGTTCTTC.

This clonotype occurred a few times. V is TRBV7-2 and J is TRBJ1-2; 11 nucleotides agree with TRBD1. Germline lookup yields CDR1 SGHTA and CDR2 FQGNSA. The CDR3 runs to 15 residues. V dropped 2 bases and J dropped 5; count of bases not matched to a gene: 4. The CDR3 nucleotides read TGTGCCAGCAGCTTAATAGGACAGGGGGCTTATGGCTACACCTTC. It encodes CASSLIGQGAYGYTF.

There are many counts of this clonotype. The rearrangement links TRBV12-3 or TRBV12-4 to TRBJ2-3, with D tentatively TRBD2 (6 bases). Trimming cost V 6 bases and J 2 bases, with 15 bases left between them. CDR3 length equals 15 residues. CDR3 loop: CASSSYRGNTDTQYF. The CDR3 DNA reads as TGTGCCAGCAGCTCTTACCGGGGGAACACAGATACGCAGTATTTT.

This clonotype has at least ten counts. The chain employs TRBV7-2 and TRBJ2-5, with 8 bases identical to TRBD1. CDR1 is SGHTA and CDR2 is FQGNSA in the germline V gene. V was pared by 4 bases and J by 5 bases, with 3 bases of the junction left unmatched. CDR3 length equals 13 residues. The CDR3 coding sequence is TGTGCCAGCAGCTCGGACAGGGCTGAGACCCAGTACTTC. It translates to CASSSDRAETQYF.

This clonotype was recorded at least ten times. The chain recombines TRBV28 with TRBJ1-4; TRBD1 matches at 8 bases. The junction had 17 bases not matched to a gene; V was cut back by 7 bases and J by 13 bases. The CDR3 sequence is 15 residues long. Germline V lookup: CDR1 MDHEN, CDR2 SYDVKM. The CDR3 here is CASITVDRASVRLFF. The CDR3 DNA reads TGTGCCAGCATTACTGTGGACAGGGCCTCGGTCAGACTGTTTTTT.

The gene calls are TRBV5-1 and TRBJ1-1, with 7 bases aligning to TRBD1. V lost 4 bases to trimming and J lost 1 base; unmatched junction nucleotides: 4. There are 14 residues in the CDR3. From germline, CDR1 is SGHRS and CDR2 YFSETQ. The CDR3 spells CASSRRQGNTEAFF. CDR3 bases: TGCGCCAGCAGCCGGCGACAGGGGAACACTGAAGCTTTCTTT.

This clonotype was detected many times. The chain's CDR3 is CASRRDSGPPNYGYTF. DNA for the CDR3: TGTGCCAGTAGGCGGGACTCCGGACCGCCTAACTATGGCTACACCTTC. The V and J genes are TRBV19 and TRBJ1-2; possibly TRBD1 for D (5 bases). Trimming pared 6 bases from V and 0 bases from J, leaving 17 bases between. Germline lookup yields CDR1 LNHDA and CDR2 SQIVND (reference sequence). This CDR3 has 16 amino acids. The complete variable domain, with remaining parts taken from reference TRBV19 and TRBJ1-2, reads DGGITQSPKYLFRKEGQNVTLSCEQNLNHDAMYWYRQDPGQGLRLIYYSQIVNDFQKGDIAEGYSVSREKKESFPLTVTSAQKNPTAFYLCASRRDSGPPNYGYTFGSGTRLTVV.

V usage is TRBV28 and J usage is TRBJ1-5; the match to TRBD1 covers 9 bases. This CDR3 comprises 15 residues. V gave up 5 bases and J gave up 4 bases; unmatched junction bases: 6. Germline loops: CDR1 MDHEN, CDR2 SYDVKM. The DNA for the CDR3 is TGTGCCAGCAGTCCCGGGACAGGGATGAATCAGCCCCAGCATTTT. It translates to CASSPGTGMNQPQHF.

This chain connects TRBV7-2 to TRBJ1-1; no firm D call. V shed 1 base and J shed 1 base, with 7 bases lying between them. The CDR3 has 14 amino acids. Germline values: CDR1 SGHTA, CDR2 FQGNSA. CDR3 region: CASSLGPWNTEAFF. The CDR3 DNA follows: TGTGCCAGCAGCTTAGGACCTTGGAACACTGAAGCTTTCTTT.

This clonotype has a count of ten or more. This CDR3 reads CASSFRNPIKEPQHF. The CDR3, as DNA: TGTGCCAGCAGCTTCAGGAACCCCATCAAGGAGCCCCAGCATTTT. The V and J genes are TRBV12-3 or TRBV12-4 and TRBJ1-5; no clear D. V lost 6 bases and J lost 8, with 20 bases in between. The CDR3 length is 15 residues.

This clonotype occurred many times. The chain couples TRBV2 to TRBJ1-4, with 7 positions matching TRBD1. Germline assignment: CDR1 SNHLY and CDR2 FYNNEI. This CDR3 contains 16 residues. The V segment lost 4 bases and the J segment 4 bases; nucleotides outside the gene matches: 9. CDR3 loop: CASSGTGTAFNEKLFF. CDR3 bases: TGTGCCAGCAGTGGGACCGGGACAGCCTTTAATGAAAAACTGTTTTTT.

Remarks on this clonotype: This may be a read error: a much more frequent sequence differs by one nucleotide. The rearrangement uses TRBV5-6 and TRBJ1-1, with a weak D call TRBD1 (6 bases). This CDR3 comprises 14 residues. Germline V gives CDR1 SGHDT, CDR2 YYEEEE. CDR3 region: CTSSLFTGYTEAFF. The CDR3 DNA sequence: TGTACCAGCAGCTTGTTTACAGGGTACACTGAAGCTTTCTTT.

This clonotype appeared many times. The chain has TRBV28 and TRBJ1-1; D is uncertain. Between the trimmed V and J ends, which lost 8 bases and 0 bases, there was a span of 13 bases. The CDR3 consists of 14 residues. Germline V gives CDR1 MDHEN, CDR2 SYDVKM. CDR3 in DNA: TGTGCCAGCTCCCCGGGGAGTATGAACACTGAAGCTTTCTTT. Amino acids: CASSPGSMNTEAFF.